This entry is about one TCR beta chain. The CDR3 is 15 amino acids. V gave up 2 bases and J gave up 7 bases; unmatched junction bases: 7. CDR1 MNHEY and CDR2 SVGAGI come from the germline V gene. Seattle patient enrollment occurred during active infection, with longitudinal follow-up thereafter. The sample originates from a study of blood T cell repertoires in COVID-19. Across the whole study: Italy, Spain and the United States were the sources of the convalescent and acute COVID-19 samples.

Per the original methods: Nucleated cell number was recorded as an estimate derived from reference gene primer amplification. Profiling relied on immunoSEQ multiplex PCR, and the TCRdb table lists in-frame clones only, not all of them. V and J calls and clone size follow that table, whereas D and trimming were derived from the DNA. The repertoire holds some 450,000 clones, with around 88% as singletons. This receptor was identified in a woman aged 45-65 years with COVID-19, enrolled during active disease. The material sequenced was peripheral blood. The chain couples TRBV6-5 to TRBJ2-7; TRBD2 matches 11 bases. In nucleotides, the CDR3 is TGTGCCAGCAGTTACCTGACTAGCGGGGAGGGAGAGCAGTACTTC. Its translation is CASSYLTSGEGEQYF.